This is a list of T cell receptor beta chains from one sample in a study of OX40 agonist ivuxolimab in advanced cancers. Libraries were prepared by immunoSEQ multiplex PCR; TCRdb keeps only in-frame clonotypes and omits some of them. The sample has roughly 80,000 clones, around 83% seen once. Sequencing used CD4+ or CD8+ T cells sorted from blood, obtained in a trial of the OX40 agonist ivuxolimab. Receptor source: an adult with an advanced solid tumor such as melanoma, head and neck, liver or kidney cancer. Both conserved end residues are part of each CDR3. Each record gives: V gene, clone size, J gene, CDR3 protein. Size values are once, few and many counts, or a class for expanded clones, and some rows have none.

V gene: TRBV5-6; clone size: -; J gene: TRBJ1-4; CDR3 protein: CASSLYGWGEKLFF
V gene: TRBV5-1; clone size: -; J gene: TRBJ1-1; CDR3 protein: CASSLLGQGNTEAFF
V gene: TRBV7-6; clone size: -; J gene: TRBJ2-3; CDR3 protein: CASSSRVTDTQYF
V gene: TRBV2; clone size: -; J gene: TRBJ2-3; CDR3 protein: CASSPRTSGSSDTQYF
V gene: TRBV21-1; clone size: -; J gene: TRBJ1-5; CDR3 protein: CASILKDRDKGKINQPQHF
V gene: TRBV2; clone size: -; J gene: TRBJ2-5; CDR3 protein: CASSPGRETQYF
V gene: TRBV2; clone size: -; J gene: TRBJ2-3; CDR3 protein: CASGTSGTTDTQYF
V gene: TRBV9; clone size: -; J gene: TRBJ1-1; CDR3 protein: CASSVGGGHTEAFF
V gene: TRBV6-6; clone size: -; J gene: TRBJ2-7; CDR3 protein: CASSYSGTGGYEQYF
V gene: TRBV10-3; clone size: -; J gene: TRBJ2-1; CDR3 protein: CAISELDSNNEQFF
V gene: TRBV19; clone size: -; J gene: TRBJ2-7; CDR3 protein: CASSEGKYEQYF
V gene: TRBV19; clone size: -; J gene: TRBJ1-1; CDR3 protein: CASSSQGLMNTEAFF
V gene: TRBV7-6; clone size: -; J gene: TRBJ2-5; CDR3 protein: CASSLGQGAGQETQYF
V gene: TRBV28; clone size: -; J gene: TRBJ1-1; CDR3 protein: CASRTAWGLNTEAFF
V gene: TRBV27; clone size: -; J gene: TRBJ1-2; CDR3 protein: CASRLRGQGAGYTF
V gene: TRBV7-2; clone size: -; J gene: TRBJ2-3; CDR3 protein: CASSSSHTDTQYF
V gene: TRBV11-3; clone size: -; J gene: TRBJ2-1; CDR3 protein: CASSLEAASYNEQFF
V gene: TRBV19; clone size: -; J gene: TRBJ1-1; CDR3 protein: CASSGGQKNTEAFF
V gene: TRBV4-1; clone size: -; J gene: TRBJ1-2; CDR3 protein: CASSQAQGWYGYTF
V gene: TRBV7-3; clone size: -; J gene: TRBJ2-2; CDR3 protein: CASREGNTGELFF
V gene: TRBV7-6; clone size: -; J gene: TRBJ1-6; CDR3 protein: CASRLNRGGNSPLHF
V gene: TRBV6-4; clone size: -; J gene: TRBJ1-2; CDR3 protein: CASSDEGDYGYTF
V gene: TRBV9; clone size: once; J gene: TRBJ2-3; CDR3 protein: CASSPRQLIDTQYF
V gene: TRBV7-9; clone size: -; J gene: TRBJ1-1; CDR3 protein: CASSLRDEAFF
V gene: TRBV6-6; clone size: -; J gene: TRBJ2-5; CDR3 protein: CASNLGQGTETQYF
V gene: TRBV6-5; clone size: -; J gene: TRBJ2-7; CDR3 protein: CASTINRASYEQYF
V gene: TRBV7-2; clone size: -; J gene: TRBJ2-7; CDR3 protein: CASSLRPVGAFPSEQYF
V gene: TRBV2; clone size: -; J gene: TRBJ1-2; CDR3 protein: CASSRDTANYDYTF
V gene: TRBV19; clone size: once; J gene: TRBJ1-5; CDR3 protein: CASSRSPRGFSNQPQHF
V gene: TRBV27; clone size: -; J gene: TRBJ2-5; CDR3 protein: CASSLSPYRGRQETQYF
V gene: TRBV28; clone size: -; J gene: TRBJ2-5; CDR3 protein: CASRPAGGGMETQYF
V gene: TRBV2; clone size: -; J gene: TRBJ1-2; CDR3 protein: CASSGLAVGGYTF
V gene: TRBV6-5; clone size: -; J gene: TRBJ2-7; CDR3 protein: CASSSKRSTYEQYF
V gene: TRBV6-5; clone size: -; J gene: TRBJ2-3; CDR3 protein: CASRDRGGTDTQYF
V gene: TRBV5-6; clone size: -; J gene: TRBJ1-3; CDR3 protein: CASSLPQGRSGNTIYF
V gene: TRBV19; clone size: -; J gene: TRBJ1-2; CDR3 protein: CASSARQGMNYGYTF
V gene: TRBV11-2; clone size: -; J gene: TRBJ2-7; CDR3 protein: CASSSLAGGYEQYF
V gene: TRBV15; clone size: -; J gene: TRBJ2-7; CDR3 protein: CATSRGGGGPPYEQYF
V gene: TRBV5-4; clone size: -; J gene: TRBJ2-5; CDR3 protein: CASSLGLTSGQETQYF
V gene: TRBV7-2; clone size: -; J gene: TRBJ2-7; CDR3 protein: CASSPRTSGGLQYF
V gene: TRBV2; clone size: -; J gene: TRBJ2-5; CDR3 protein: CASSLGETQYF
V gene: TRBV6-5; clone size: -; J gene: TRBJ2-3; CDR3 protein: CASSYLQYTDTQYF
V gene: TRBV6-5; clone size: -; J gene: TRBJ2-7; CDR3 protein: CASSYSIAGGAYEQYF
V gene: TRBV2; clone size: -; J gene: TRBJ2-5; CDR3 protein: CASRYQETQYF
V gene: TRBV6-5; clone size: -; J gene: TRBJ2-7; CDR3 protein: CASSLSTGSYEQYF
V gene: TRBV5-1; clone size: -; J gene: TRBJ1-1; CDR3 protein: CASSSDRGGTEAFF
V gene: TRBV7-2; clone size: -; J gene: TRBJ1-4; CDR3 protein: CASSLSAGTVLGGLFF
V gene: TRBV30; clone size: -; J gene: TRBJ2-7; CDR3 protein: CASGVGAYEQYF
V gene: TRBV2; clone size: -; J gene: TRBJ1-6; CDR3 protein: CASREGGTGLHSPLHF
V gene: TRBV5-1; clone size: -; J gene: TRBJ2-1; CDR3 protein: CASSPRGRAANEQFF
V gene: TRBV15; clone size: once; J gene: TRBJ2-1; CDR3 protein: CATSRAAGTIYNEQFF
V gene: TRBV18; clone size: -; J gene: TRBJ1-5; CDR3 protein: CASSPRAGEPQHF
V gene: TRBV4-3; clone size: -; J gene: TRBJ2-1; CDR3 protein: CASSRDNEQFF
V gene: TRBV10-1; clone size: -; J gene: TRBJ2-3; CDR3 protein: CASRQGSTDTQYF
V gene: TRBV4-1; clone size: -; J gene: TRBJ2-2; CDR3 protein: CASSQVTGRNTGELFF